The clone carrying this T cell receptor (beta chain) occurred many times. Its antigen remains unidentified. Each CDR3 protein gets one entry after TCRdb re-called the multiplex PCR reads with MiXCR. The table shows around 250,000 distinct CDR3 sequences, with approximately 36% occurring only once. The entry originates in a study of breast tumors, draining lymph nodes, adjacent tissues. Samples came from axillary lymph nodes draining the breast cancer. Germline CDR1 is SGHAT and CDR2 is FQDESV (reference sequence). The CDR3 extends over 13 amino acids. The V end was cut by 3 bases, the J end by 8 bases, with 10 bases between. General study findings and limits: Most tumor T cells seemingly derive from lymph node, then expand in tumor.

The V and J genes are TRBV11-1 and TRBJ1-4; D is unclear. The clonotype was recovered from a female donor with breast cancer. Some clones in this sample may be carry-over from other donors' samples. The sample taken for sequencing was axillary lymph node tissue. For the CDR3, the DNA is TGTGCCAGCAGCTTGCAGGTGGGAGAAAAACTGTTTTTT. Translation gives CASSLQVGEKLFF. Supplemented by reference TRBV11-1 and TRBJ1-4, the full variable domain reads EAEVAQSPRYKITEKSQAVAFWCDPISGHATLYWYRQILGQGPELLVQFQDESVVDDSQLPKDRFSAERLKGVDSTLKIQPAELGDSAMYLCASSLQVGEKLFFGSGTQLSVL.